The T cell receptor (beta chain) under discussion was sequenced for a study of T cell changes during pregnancy in multiple sclerosis. Some clones are missing from TCRdb's copy, which holds only in-frame ones; the method was immunoSEQ multiplex PCR. Counted here are roughly 40,000 clones, 94% occurring once; the ten biggest clones make up about 0.34%. The CDR3 runs 17 residues. Germline CDR1 and CDR2: MNHNS and SASEGT. Trimming left V 0 bases short and J 6 bases short, with 18 bases between. The TCR was taken from a female donor with multiple sclerosis, enrolled in a pregnancy study. This chain connects TRBV6-1 to TRBJ1-5; maybe TRBD1 (6 bases). The source was CD4+ T cells from peripheral blood mononuclear cells, collected after pregnancy. CDR3 DNA sequence: TGTGCCAGCAGTGAAGCGACGTGGGGGGGGCTCGGTCAGCCCCAGCATTTT. It specifies CASSEATWGGLGQPQHF.